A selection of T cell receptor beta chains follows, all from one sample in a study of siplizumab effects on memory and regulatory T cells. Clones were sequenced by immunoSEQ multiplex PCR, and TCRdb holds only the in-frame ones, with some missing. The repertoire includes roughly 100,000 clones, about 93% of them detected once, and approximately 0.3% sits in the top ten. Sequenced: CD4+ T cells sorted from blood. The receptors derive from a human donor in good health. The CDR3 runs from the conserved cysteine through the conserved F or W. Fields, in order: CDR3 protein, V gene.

CDR3 protein: CASSLGRTVSYEQYF; V gene: TRBV11-3
CDR3 protein: CASRRGQSPEQYF; V gene: TRBV19
CDR3 protein: CASSLGSANTGELFF; V gene: TRBV5-1
CDR3 protein: CASSLSGNRGSYEQYF; V gene: TRBV5-6
CDR3 protein: CASSLAGLAKNIQYF; V gene: TRBV7-2
CDR3 protein: CAIATSGRGDTQYF; V gene: TRBV10-3
CDR3 protein: CAWSTGGKLFF; V gene: TRBV30
CDR3 protein: CASSPGTRVGYTF; V gene: TRBV14
CDR3 protein: CASSSYGINEKLFF; V gene: TRBV7-9
CDR3 protein: CARSPQGCTNEKLFF; V gene: TRBV5-3
CDR3 protein: CASSITRLAGVSGELFF; V gene: TRBV19
CDR3 protein: CATSRDNSGNQPQHF; V gene: TRBV15
CDR3 protein: CASSLDSQETQYF; V gene: TRBV5-1
CDR3 protein: CASSQEVQGTYGYTF; V gene: TRBV14
CDR3 protein: CAWIENLPTGELFF; V gene: TRBV30
CDR3 protein: CASSLELAGGSSYNEQFF; V gene: TRBV7-8
CDR3 protein: CASSEQPSYEQYF; V gene: TRBV6-1
CDR3 protein: CASSLRASPGPTYEQYF; V gene: TRBV19
CDR3 protein: CASRRQAEGTQPQHF; V gene: TRBV6-5
CDR3 protein: CASSIGGVSYEQYF; V gene: TRBV19
CDR3 protein: CASSRADLYNEQFF; V gene: TRBV27
CDR3 protein: CASGLLPGWQGARDTQYF; V gene: TRBV12-5
CDR3 protein: CASSQLRSGLQETQYF; V gene: TRBV14
CDR3 protein: CASSGAAKETQYF; V gene: TRBV9
CDR3 protein: CASSFQPYEQYF; V gene: TRBV6-1
CDR3 protein: CASSVVGAGAGRYNEQFF; V gene: TRBV9
CDR3 protein: CASSPPHGNYGYTF; V gene: TRBV18
CDR3 protein: CASSPQGARVGEQFF; V gene: TRBV4-2
CDR3 protein: CASSQGLAGWNPDTQYF; V gene: TRBV4-1
CDR3 protein: CASSVVPTGELFF; V gene: TRBV9
CDR3 protein: CASSRTKTGNTEAFF; V gene: TRBV4-3
CDR3 protein: CASSVRGYEQYF; V gene: TRBV7-8
CDR3 protein: CASSLSLGDYEQYF; V gene: TRBV19
CDR3 protein: CASSKRGYSNQPQHF; V gene: TRBV27
CDR3 protein: CASSDPGTGGSGTGELFF; V gene: TRBV10-2
CDR3 protein: CASSLEGSSSYEQYF; V gene: TRBV11-2
CDR3 protein: CASSQDGRGSTDTQYF; V gene: TRBV4-1
CDR3 protein: CASSYDRDSYEQYF; V gene: TRBV6-5
CDR3 protein: CASSEASRRDDEQYF; V gene: TRBV6-1
CDR3 protein: CASSPAGELFQETQYF; V gene: TRBV25-1
CDR3 protein: CASSLPGLNEQYF; V gene: TRBV5-4
CDR3 protein: CASSQAGGPPEETQYF; V gene: TRBV5-4
CDR3 protein: CASSIGQAGDTQYF; V gene: TRBV19
CDR3 protein: CASSERVRGRHEKLFF; V gene: TRBV6-4
CDR3 protein: CASTTVGPPYTF; V gene: TRBV19
CDR3 protein: CASSQDLRTYEQYF; V gene: TRBV4-2
CDR3 protein: CASSVHMGYYGYTF; V gene: TRBV6-1
CDR3 protein: CASHDPNQPQHF; V gene: TRBV19
CDR3 protein: CAISEGTDPGLRGYTF; V gene: TRBV10-3
CDR3 protein: CASSQDWQREGSYEQYF; V gene: TRBV4-1
CDR3 protein: CASAGRTANTGELFF; V gene: TRBV2
CDR3 protein: CASSPGVNQPQHF; V gene: TRBV18